These T cell receptor beta chains were read from a single sample in a study of blood T cell repertoires in COVID-19. Sequencing used immunoSEQ multiplex PCR; TCRdb keeps in-frame clones, though not all of them. The repertoire holds around 210,000 clones, with 75% to 85% as singletons. Source material: peripheral blood. These receptors all stem from a man aged 50 to 59 with COVID-19, enrolled during active disease. Each CDR3 is given with its conserved first and last residue.

v_call: TRBV20-1
j_call: TRBJ2-2
cdr3_aa: CSASRVRGRNTGELFF

v_call: TRBV5-4
j_call: TRBJ2-7
cdr3_aa: CASSLQGQGIREQYF

v_call: TRBV4-1
j_call: TRBJ1-4
cdr3_aa: CASSRLGLEKLFF

v_call: TRBV29-1
j_call: TRBJ2-7
cdr3_aa: CSVLTGDGYEQYF

v_call: TRBV5-1
j_call: TRBJ1-6
cdr3_aa: CASSLDPSSYNSPLHF

v_call: TRBV18
j_call: TRBJ2-7
cdr3_aa: CASSAGVGYEQYF

v_call: TRBV2
j_call: TRBJ1-5
cdr3_aa: CASNADSGNQPQHF

v_call: TRBV19
j_call: TRBJ2-3
cdr3_aa: CASSDRDRGSTDTQYF

v_call: TRBV10-3
j_call: TRBJ1-1
cdr3_aa: CATWTGFDTEAFF

v_call: TRBV11-2
j_call: TRBJ2-7
cdr3_aa: CASSLDFSGGEVMNEQYF